The sequence of this TCR beta chain was determined in a study of relationships among human T cell subsets. Broader study findings: Over 50% of CD8+ cytotoxic sequences came from clones with over 100 reads.

Naive plus transitional T cells were isolated with anti-CD45RA microbeads from pooled CD4+ and CD8+ T cells. V lost 3 bases and J 0 bases, leaving 6 bases between the germline ends. This CDR3 contains 14 residues. Germline loops: CDR1 SGHAT, CDR2 FQDESV (reference sequence). Turning to this clonotype: Its antigen is unknown.

The T cell receptor alpha and beta CDR3 regions were amplified from mRNA by semiquantitative ARM-PCR. Exponential amplification used communal superprimers after tagged nested gene-specific primers in ARM-PCR. TCRdb reprocessed the multiplex PCR reads via MiXCR and lists one record per CDR3 protein. Of 7,000 or so distinct CDR3 sequences in the sample, 70% were seen once. The specimen was naive and transitional (CD45RA+) T cells sorted from blood. The sequence derives from a man between 40 and 49 years old in good health. V and J are TRBV11-1 and TRBJ1-3, with a tentative D call TRBD1 (5 bases). The CDR3 nucleotides are TGTGCCAGCAGCTTGGACAACTCTGGAAACACCATATATTTT. Its translation is CASSLDNSGNTIYF.